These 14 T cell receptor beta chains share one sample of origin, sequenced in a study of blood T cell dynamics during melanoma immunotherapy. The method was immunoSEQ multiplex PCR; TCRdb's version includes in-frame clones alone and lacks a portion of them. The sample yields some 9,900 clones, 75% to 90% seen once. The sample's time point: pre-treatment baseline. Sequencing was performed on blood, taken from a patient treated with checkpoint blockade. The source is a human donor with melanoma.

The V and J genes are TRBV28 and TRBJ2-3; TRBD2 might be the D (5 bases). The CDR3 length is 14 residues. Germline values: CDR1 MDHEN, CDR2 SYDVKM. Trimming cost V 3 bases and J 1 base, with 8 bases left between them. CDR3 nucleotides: TGTGCCAGCAGTTTGGATAGCGGCACAGATACGCAGTATTTT. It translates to CASSLDSGTDTQYF.

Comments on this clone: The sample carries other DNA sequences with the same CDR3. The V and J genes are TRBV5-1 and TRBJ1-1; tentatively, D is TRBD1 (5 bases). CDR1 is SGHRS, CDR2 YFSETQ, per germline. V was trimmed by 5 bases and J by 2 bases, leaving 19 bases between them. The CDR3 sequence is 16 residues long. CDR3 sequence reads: CASRRSQGKGNTEAFF. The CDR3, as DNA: TGCGCCAGCAGGCGGTCTCAGGGCAAGGGAAACACTGAAGCTTTCTTT.

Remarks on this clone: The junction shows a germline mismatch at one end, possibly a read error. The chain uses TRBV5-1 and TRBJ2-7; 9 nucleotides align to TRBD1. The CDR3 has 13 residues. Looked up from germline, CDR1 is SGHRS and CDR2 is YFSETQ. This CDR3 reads CASSLVGAGQGFF. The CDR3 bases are TGCGCCAGCAGCTTGGTGGGGGCGGGACAGGGCTTCTTC.

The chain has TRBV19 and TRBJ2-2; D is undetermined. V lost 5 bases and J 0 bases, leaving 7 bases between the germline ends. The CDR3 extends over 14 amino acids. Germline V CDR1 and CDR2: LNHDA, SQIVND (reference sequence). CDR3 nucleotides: TGTGCCAGTAGTCTTTACGCGAACACCGGGGAGCTGTTTTTT. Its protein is CASSLYANTGELFF.

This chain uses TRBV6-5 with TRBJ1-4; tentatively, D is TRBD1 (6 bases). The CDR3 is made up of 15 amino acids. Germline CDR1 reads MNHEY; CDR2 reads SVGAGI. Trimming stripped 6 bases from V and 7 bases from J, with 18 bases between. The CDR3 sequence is CASSLGGGPGEKLFF. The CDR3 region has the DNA TGTGCCAGCAGCCTGGGTGGGGGGCCGGGTGAAAAACTGTTTTTT.

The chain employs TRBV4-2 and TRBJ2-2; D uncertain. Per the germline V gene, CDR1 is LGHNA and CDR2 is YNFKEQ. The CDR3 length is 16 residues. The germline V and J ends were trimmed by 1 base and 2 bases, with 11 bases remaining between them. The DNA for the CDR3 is TGTGCCAGCAGCCAAGTAGATCCTCCTAACACCGGGGAGCTGTTTTTT. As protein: CASSQVDPPNTGELFF.

The chain's CDR3 is CASTLTSTRASLRETQYF. CDR3 in DNA: TGTGCCAGCACCTTAACTTCCACTCGGGCCTCCCTGCGAGAGACCCAGTACTTC. The chain combines TRBV6-4 with TRBJ2-5, with D uncertain. The CDR3 contains 18 residues. V was shortened by 7 bases and J by 4 bases, with 28 bases between the two germline ends. In germline, CDR1 is MRHNA, CDR2 SNTAGT.

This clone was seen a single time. CDR3 protein: CASSLRVLRTTEAFF. DNA for the CDR3: TGTGCCAGCAGCTTACGGGTTTTAAGGACCACTGAAGCTTTCTTT. The chain is built from TRBV9 and TRBJ1-1; D is uncertain. Germline V gene sequence: CDR1 SGDLS, CDR2 YYNGEE. V was clipped by 4 bases and J by 4 bases, with 17 bases between them. The length of the CDR3 is 15 residues.

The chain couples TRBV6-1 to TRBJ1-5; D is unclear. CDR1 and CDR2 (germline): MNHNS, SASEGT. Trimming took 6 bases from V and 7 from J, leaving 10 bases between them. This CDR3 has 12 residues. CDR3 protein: CASRDTRQPQHF. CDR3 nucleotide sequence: TGTGCCAGCAGAGACACACGGCAGCCCCAGCATTTT.

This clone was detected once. This CDR3 reads CASSLFGGAGLAYEQYF. DNA of the CDR3: TGTGCCAGCAGCTTATTTGGGGGAGCGGGACTTGCCTACGAGCAGTACTTC. V and J are TRBV7-2 and TRBJ2-7; 7 bases are shared with TRBD2. After removal of 2 bases from V and 2 bases from J, the junction contained 12 bases not matched to a gene. Germline assignment: CDR1 SGHTA and CDR2 FQGNSA. This CDR3 spans 17 amino acids.

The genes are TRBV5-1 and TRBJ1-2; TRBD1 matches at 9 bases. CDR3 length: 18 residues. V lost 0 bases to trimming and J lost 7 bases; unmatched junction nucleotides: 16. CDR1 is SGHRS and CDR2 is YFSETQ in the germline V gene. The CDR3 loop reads CASSLEVRWDREVSGYTF. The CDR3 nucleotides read TGCGCCAGCAGCTTGGAGGTGAGGTGGGACAGGGAAGTCTCTGGCTACACCTTC.

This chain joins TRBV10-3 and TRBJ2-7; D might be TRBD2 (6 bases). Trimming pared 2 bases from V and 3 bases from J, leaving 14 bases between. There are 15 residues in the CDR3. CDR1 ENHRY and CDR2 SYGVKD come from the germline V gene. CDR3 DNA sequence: TGTGCCATCAGTGAGGGTAATGAAGCGGGCTACGAGCAGTACTTC. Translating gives CAISEGNEAGYEQYF.

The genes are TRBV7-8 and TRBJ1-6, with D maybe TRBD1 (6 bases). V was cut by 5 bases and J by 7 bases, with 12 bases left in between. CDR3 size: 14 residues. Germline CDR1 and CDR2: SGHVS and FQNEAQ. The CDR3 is CASSRGGGNSPLHF. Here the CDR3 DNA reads TGTGCCAGCAGCCGGGGAGGGGGAAATTCACCCCTCCACTTT.

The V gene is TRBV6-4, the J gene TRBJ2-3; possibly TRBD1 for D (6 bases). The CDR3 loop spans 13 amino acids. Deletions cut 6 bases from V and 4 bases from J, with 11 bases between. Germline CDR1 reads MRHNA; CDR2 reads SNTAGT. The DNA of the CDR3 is TGTGCCAGCAGCGTTCAGGGGTCAGATACGCAGTATTTT. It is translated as CASSVQGSDTQYF.